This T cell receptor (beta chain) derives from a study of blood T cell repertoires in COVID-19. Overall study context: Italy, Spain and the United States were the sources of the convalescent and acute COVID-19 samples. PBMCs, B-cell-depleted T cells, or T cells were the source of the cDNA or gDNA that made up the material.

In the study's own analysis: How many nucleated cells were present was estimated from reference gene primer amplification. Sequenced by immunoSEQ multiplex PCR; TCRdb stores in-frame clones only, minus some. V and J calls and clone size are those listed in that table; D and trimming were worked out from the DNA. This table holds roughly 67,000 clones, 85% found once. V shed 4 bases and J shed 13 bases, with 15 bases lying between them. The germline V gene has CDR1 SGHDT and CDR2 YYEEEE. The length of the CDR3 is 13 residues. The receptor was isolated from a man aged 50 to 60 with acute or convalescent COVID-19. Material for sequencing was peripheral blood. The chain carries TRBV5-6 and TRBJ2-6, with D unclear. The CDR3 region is CASSPRRPWVLTF. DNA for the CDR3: TGTGCCAGCAGCCCTAGACGGCCTTGGGTCCTGACTTTC.